This T cell receptor beta chain was documented in a study of blood T cell repertoires in COVID-19. Study in general: Collection of acute and convalescent COVID-19 samples took place in the United States, Italy and Spain. PBMCs, B-cell-depleted T cells, or T cells were the source of the cDNA or gDNA that made up the material.

Original processing methods: Researchers report that nucleated cell counts were estimated from reference gene primer amplification. Measured with immunoSEQ multiplex PCR; TCRdb has only the in-frame clones, and not every one. That table is the source of V, J and clone size, and D and trimming were worked out from the DNA. The sample contains approximately 46,000 clones, roughly 88% of which appear only once. The V segment lost 1 base and the J segment 6 bases; nucleotides outside the gene matches: 4. CDR1 and CDR2 from the germline V gene are SGHRS and YFSETQ. The CDR3 runs 14 residues. The TCR comes from a human donor in a cohort sampled during active COVID-19. Sequences were obtained from peripheral blood. The gene calls are TRBV5-1 and TRBJ1-5; 7 nucleotides align to TRBD1. The CDR3 DNA follows: TGCGCCAGCAGCTTGTATCAGGGGGGTCAGCCCCAGCATTTT. It codes for CASSLYQGGQPQHF.